The clone carrying this TCR beta chain was seen only a few times. Antigen unknown. Every bit of the isolated RNA underwent reverse transcription, so sequencing read expressed TCRB transcripts. Measured with immunoSEQ multiplex PCR; TCRdb has only the in-frame clones, and not every one. The sample contains around 710,000 clones, around 12% of which appear only once. The data derive from a study of beta chain features in type 1 diabetes. Broader study findings: TCRB CDR3s from Type 1 diabetes patients were moderately but significantly shorter in all four CD4+ subsets. Insertion counts at VDJ junctions were lower in type 1 diabetes patients, who also showed more deletions there. The analysis here could not establish whether HLA type shapes TCRB rearrangement.

Germline V CDR1 and CDR2: LNHNV, YYDKDF (reference sequence). The CDR3 sequence is 15 residues long. Trimming took off 1 base at V and 0 bases at J, with 7 bases between the two ends. Material: naive CD4+ T cells from blood. This TCR was sampled from a man under 40 with type 1 diabetes. This chain connects TRBV15 to TRBJ1-5; possible D gene TRBD1, 6 bases. The CDR3 DNA reads as TGTGCCACCAGCAGAGGGACAGATAGCAATCAGCCCCAGCATTTT. Translating gives CATSRGTDSNQPQHF.